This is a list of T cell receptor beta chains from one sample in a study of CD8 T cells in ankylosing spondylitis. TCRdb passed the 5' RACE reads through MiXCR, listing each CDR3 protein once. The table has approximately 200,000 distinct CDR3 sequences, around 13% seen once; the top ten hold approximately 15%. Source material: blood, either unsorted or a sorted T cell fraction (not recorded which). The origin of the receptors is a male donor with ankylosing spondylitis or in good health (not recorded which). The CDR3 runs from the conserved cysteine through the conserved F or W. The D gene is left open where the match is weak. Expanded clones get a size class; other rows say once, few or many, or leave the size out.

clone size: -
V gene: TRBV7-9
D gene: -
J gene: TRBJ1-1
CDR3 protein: CASSFLAEEAFF
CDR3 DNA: TGTGCCAGCAGCTTTTTGGCAGAGGAAGCTTTCTTT

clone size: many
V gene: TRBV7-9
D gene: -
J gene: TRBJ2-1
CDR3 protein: CASSLLLGDNEQFF
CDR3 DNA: TGTGCCAGCAGCTTATTACTAGGGGACAATGAGCAGTTCTTC

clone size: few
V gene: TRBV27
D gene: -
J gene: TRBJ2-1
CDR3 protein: CASRVGGYNEQFF
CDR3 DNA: TGTGCCAGCAGGGTAGGGGGGTACAATGAGCAGTTCTTC

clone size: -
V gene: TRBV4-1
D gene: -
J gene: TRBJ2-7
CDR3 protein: CASSQDRWAGESYEQYF
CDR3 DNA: TGCGCCAGCAGCCAAGATCGGTGGGCAGGGGAGTCCTACGAGCAGTACTTC

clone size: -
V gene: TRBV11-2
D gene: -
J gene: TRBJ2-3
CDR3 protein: CASSLPTPAQYF
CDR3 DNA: TGTGCCAGCAGCCTCCCCACGCCGGCGCAGTATTTT

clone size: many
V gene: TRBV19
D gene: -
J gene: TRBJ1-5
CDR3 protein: CASSIWGFGQPQHF
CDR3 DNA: TGTGCCAGTAGTATATGGGGGTTCGGTCAGCCCCAGCATTTT

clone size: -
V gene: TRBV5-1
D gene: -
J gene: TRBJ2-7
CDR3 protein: CASSLKGFGIGPYEQYF
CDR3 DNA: TGCGCCAGCAGCTTGAAGGGGTTCGGTATTGGACCCTACGAGCAGTACTTC

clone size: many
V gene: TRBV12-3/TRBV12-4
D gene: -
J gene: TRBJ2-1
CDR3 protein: CASTDESTYNEQFF
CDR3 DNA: TGTGCCAGCACGGACGAGTCGACCTACAATGAGCAGTTCTTC

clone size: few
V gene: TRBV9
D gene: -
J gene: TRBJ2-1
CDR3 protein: CASSGTGYNEQFF
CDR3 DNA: TGTGCCAGCAGCGGTACAGGCTACAATGAGCAGTTCTTC

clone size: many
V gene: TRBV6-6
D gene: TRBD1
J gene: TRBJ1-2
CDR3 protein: CASSYSETGEDGYTF
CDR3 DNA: TGTGCCAGCAGTTACTCCGAGACAGGGGAAGATGGCTACACCTTC

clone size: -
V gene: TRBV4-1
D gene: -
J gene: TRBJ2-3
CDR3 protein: CASSQGWRWTQYF
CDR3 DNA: TGCGCCAGCAGCCAAGGTTGGAGGTGGACGCAGTATTTT

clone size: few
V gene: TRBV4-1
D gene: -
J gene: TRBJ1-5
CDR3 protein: CASSQDPGVVGQPQHF
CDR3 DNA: TGCGCCAGCAGCCAAGATCCGGGGGTTGTGGGTCAGCCCCAGCATTTT

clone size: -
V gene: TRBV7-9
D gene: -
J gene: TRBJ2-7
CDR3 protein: CASSPADGRDEQYF
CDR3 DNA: TGTGCCAGCAGCCCCGCCGACGGAAGGGACGAGCAGTACTTC

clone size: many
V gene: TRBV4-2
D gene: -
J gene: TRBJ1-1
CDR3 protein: CASSQEDRLHTEAFF
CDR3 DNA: TGTGCCAGCAGCCAAGAAGATCGGCTTCACACTGAAGCTTTCTTT

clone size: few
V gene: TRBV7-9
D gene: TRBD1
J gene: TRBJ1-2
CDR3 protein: CASSSTGAIGYGYTF
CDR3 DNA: TGTGCCAGCAGCTCCACAGGGGCTATTGGTTATGGCTACACCTTC

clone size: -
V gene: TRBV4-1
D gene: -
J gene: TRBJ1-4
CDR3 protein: CASSHPGRELFF
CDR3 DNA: TGCGCCAGCAGCCATCCCGGGAGAGAACTGTTTTTT

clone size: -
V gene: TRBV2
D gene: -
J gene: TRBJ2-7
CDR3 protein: CASSEWGLTEQYF
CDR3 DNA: TGTGCCAGCAGTGAGTGGGGGCTAACCGAGCAGTACTTC

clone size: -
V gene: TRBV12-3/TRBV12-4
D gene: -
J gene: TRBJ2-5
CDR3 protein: CASSSTIPWGNTQETQYF
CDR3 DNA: TGTGCCAGCAGTTCAACCATCCCATGGGGTAACACTCAAGAGACCCAGTACTTC

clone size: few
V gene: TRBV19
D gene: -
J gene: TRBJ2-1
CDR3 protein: CASSMDKRDEQFF
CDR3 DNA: TGTGCCAGTAGTATGGATAAGCGGGATGAGCAGTTCTTC

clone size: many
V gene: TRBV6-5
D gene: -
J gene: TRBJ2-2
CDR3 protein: CASSYGETGELFF
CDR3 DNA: TGTGCCAGCAGTTACGGGGAGACCGGGGAGCTGTTTTTT

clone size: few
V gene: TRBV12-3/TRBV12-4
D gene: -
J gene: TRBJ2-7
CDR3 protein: CASSRRGMTYEQYF
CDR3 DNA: TGTGCCAGCAGTCGCCGGGGCATGACCTACGAGCAGTACTTC

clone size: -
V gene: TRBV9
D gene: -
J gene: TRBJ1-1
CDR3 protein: CASSATDSNTEAFF
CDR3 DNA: TGTGCCAGCAGCGCGACAGATTCGAACACTGAAGCTTTCTTT

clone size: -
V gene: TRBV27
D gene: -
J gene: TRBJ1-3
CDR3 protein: CASSPRDGSGNTIYF
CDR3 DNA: TGTGCCAGCAGTCCCAGGGACGGCTCTGGAAACACCATATATTTT

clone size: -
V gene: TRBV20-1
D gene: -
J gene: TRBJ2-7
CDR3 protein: CSARQPSSYEQYF
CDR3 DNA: TGCAGTGCTAGACAGCCGAGCTCCTACGAGCAGTACTTC

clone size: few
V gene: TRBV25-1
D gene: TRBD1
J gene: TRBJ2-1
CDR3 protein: CASRTGGEGLGEQFF
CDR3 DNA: TGTGCCAGCAGGACAGGGGGCGAGGGTTTGGGAGAGCAGTTCTTC

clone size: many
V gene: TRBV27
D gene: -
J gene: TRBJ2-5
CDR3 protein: CASSSQYQETQYF
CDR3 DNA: TGTGCCAGCAGTAGCCAGTACCAAGAGACCCAGTACTTC

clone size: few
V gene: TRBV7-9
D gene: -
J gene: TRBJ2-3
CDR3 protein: CASSLDRPFTDTQYF
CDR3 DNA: TGTGCCAGCAGCCTCGACAGACCTTTCACAGATACGCAGTATTTT

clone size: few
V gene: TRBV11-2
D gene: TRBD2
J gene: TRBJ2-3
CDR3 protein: CASSPLSGSVADTQYF
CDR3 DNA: TGTGCCAGCAGCCCCCTAAGCGGGAGTGTTGCAGATACGCAGTATTTT

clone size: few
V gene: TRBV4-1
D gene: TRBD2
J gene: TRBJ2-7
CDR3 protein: CASSPGLADNPGHYEQYF
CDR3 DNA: TGCGCCAGCAGCCCAGGACTAGCGGATAACCCCGGGCACTACGAGCAGTACTTC

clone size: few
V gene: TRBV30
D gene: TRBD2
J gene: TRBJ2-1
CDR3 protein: CAWNGLAGAEAEFF
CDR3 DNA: TGTGCCTGGAACGGACTAGCGGGAGCAGAAGCAGAGTTCTTC

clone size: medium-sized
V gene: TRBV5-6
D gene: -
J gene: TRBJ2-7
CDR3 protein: CASSWATVHEQYF
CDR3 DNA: TGTGCCAGCAGCTGGGCGACAGTCCACGAGCAGTACTTC

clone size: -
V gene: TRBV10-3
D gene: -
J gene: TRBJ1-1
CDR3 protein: CAIRETENTEAFF
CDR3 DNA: TGTGCCATCAGGGAGACAGAGAACACTGAAGCTTTCTTT

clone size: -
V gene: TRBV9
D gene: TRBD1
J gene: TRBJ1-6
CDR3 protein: CASSVGQGNSPLHF
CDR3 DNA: TGTGCCAGCAGCGTGGGACAGGGGAATTCACCCCTCCACTTT

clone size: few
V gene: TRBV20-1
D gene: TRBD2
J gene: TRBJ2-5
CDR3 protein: CSATLAGGGETQYF
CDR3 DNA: TGCAGTGCTACTCTGGCGGGAGGGGGGGAGACCCAGTACTTC

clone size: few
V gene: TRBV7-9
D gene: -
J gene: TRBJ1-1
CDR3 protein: CASSLGAPEAFF
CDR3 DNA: TGTGCCAGCAGCTTAGGGGCCCCTGAAGCTTTCTTT

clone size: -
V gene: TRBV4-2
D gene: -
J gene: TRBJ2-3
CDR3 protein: CASSPRGGPVETDTQYF
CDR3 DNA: TGTGCCAGCAGCCCCAGAGGGGGGCCCGTAGAGACAGATACGCAGTATTTT

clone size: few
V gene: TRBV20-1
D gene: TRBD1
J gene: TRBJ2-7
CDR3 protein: CSARTGTGGDEQYF
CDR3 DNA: TGCAGTGCTAGGACCGGGACAGGGGGCGACGAGCAGTACTTC

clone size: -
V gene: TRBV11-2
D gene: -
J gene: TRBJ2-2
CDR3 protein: CASSSALREHLGELFF
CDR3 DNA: TGTGCCAGCAGCTCCGCTTTGAGGGAGCACCTCGGGGAGCTGTTTTTT

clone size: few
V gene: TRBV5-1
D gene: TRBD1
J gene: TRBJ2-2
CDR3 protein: CASSVGTGPLTGELFF
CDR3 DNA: TGCGCCAGCAGCGTAGGGACAGGGCCCCTCACCGGGGAGCTGTTTTTT

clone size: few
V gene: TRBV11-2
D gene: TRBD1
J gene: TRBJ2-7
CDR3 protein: CASSNWDRGEQYF
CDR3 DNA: TGTGCCAGCAGCAACTGGGACAGGGGAGAGCAGTACTTC

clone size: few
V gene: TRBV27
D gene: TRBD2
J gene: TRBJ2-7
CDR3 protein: CASSPGTSTHEQYF
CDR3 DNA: TGTGCCAGCAGTCCCGGGACTAGCACCCACGAGCAGTACTTC

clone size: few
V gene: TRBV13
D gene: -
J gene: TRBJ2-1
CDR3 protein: CASSYGPNEQFF
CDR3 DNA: TGTGCCAGCAGCTACGGACCAAATGAGCAGTTCTTC